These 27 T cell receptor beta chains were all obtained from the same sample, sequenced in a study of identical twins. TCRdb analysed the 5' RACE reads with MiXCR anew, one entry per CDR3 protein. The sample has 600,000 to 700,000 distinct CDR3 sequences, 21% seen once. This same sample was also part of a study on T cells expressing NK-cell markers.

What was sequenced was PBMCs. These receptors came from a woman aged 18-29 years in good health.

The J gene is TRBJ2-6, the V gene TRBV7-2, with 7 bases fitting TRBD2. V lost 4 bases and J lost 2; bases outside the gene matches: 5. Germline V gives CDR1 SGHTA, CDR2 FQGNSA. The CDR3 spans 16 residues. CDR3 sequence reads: CASSSSGTAGANVLTF. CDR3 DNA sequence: TGTGCCAGCAGCTCAAGCGGGACGGCTGGGGCCAACGTCCTGACTTTC. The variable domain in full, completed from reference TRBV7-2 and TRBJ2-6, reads GAGVSQSPSNKVTEKGKDVELRCDPISGHTALYWYRQSLGQGLEFLIYFQGNSAPDKSGLPSDRFSAERTGGSVSTLTIQRTQQEDSAVYLCASSSSGTAGANVLTFGAGSRLTVL.

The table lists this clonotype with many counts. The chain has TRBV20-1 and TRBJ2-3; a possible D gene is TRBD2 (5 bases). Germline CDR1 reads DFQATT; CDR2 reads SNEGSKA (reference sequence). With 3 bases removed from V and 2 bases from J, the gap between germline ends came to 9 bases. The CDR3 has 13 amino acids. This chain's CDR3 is CSASLAATDTQYF. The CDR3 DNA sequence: TGCAGTGCTAGTCTAGCCGCCACAGATACGCAGTATTTT.

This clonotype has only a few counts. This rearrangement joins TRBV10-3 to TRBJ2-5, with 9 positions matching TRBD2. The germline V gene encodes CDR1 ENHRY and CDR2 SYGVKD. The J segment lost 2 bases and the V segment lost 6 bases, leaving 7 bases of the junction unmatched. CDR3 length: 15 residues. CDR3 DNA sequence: TGTGCCATCAGCCAGACTAGCGGAGTACAAGAGACCCAGTACTTC. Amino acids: CAISQTSGVQETQYF.

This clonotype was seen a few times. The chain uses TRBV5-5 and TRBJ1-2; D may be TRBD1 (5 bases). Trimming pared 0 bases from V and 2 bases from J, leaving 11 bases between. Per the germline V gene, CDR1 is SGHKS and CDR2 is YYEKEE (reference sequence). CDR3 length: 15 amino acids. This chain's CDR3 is CASSLEGNKNYGYTF. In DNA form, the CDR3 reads TGTGCCAGCAGCTTGGAGGGGAATAAAAACTATGGCTACACCTTC. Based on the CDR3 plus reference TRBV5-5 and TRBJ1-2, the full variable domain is DAGVTQSPTHLIKTRGQQVTLRCSPISGHKSVSWYQQVLGQGPQFIFQYYEKEERGRGNFPDRFSARQFPNYSSELNVNALLLGDSALYLCASSLEGNKNYGYTFGSGTRLTVV.

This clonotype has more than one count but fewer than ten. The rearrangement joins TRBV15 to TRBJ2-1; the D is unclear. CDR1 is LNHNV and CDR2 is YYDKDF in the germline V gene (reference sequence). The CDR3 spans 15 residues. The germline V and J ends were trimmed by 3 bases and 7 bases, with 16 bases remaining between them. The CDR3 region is CATSSFGRHGNEQFF. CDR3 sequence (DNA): TGTGCCACCAGCAGTTTTGGGCGGCATGGGAATGAGCAGTTCTTC.

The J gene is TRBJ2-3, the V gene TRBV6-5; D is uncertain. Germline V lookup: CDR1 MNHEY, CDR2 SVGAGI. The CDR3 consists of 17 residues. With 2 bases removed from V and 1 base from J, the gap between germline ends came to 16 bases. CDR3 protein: CASSYDSAADRTDTQYF. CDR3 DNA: TGTGCCAGCAGTTACGACTCGGCAGCTGACCGCACAGATACGCAGTATTTT.

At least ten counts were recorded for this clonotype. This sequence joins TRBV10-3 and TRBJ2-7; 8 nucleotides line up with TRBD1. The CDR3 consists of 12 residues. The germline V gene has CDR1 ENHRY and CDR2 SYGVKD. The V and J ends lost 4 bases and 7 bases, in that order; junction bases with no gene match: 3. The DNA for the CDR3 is TGTGCCATCAGTGTGACAGGGGATGAGCAGTACTTC. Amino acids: CAISVTGDEQYF.

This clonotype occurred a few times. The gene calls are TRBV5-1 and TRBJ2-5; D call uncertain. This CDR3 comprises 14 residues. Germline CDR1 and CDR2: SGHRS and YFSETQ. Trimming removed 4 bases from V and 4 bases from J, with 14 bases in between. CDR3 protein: CASSPSDSGETQYF. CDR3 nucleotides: TGCGCCAGCAGCCCGAGTGATTCGGGAGAGACCCAGTACTTC.

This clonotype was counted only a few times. CDR3 DNA sequence: TGTGCCAGCAGCGCTAGGTCAGGCGCTGAGCAGTTCTTC. Its protein product is CASSARSGAEQFF. The chain has TRBV7-6 and TRBJ2-1, with unresolved D. This CDR3 comprises 13 residues. The germline V and J ends were trimmed by 5 bases and 9 bases, with 14 bases remaining between them. Germline V gene data show CDR1 as SGHVS and CDR2 as FNYEAQ.

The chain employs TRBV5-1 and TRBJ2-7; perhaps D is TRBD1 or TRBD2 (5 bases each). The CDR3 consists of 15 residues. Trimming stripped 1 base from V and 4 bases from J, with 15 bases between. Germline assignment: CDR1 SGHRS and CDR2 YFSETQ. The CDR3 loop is CASSLLGTVKYEQYF. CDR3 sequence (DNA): TGCGCCAGCAGCTTGTTGGGGACGGTGAAATACGAGCAGTACTTC. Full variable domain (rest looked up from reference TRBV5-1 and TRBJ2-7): KAGVTQTPRYLIKTRGQQVTLSCSPISGHRSVSWYQQTPGQGLQFLFEYFSETQRNKGNFPGRFSGRQFSNSRSEMNVSTLELGDSALYLCASSLLGTVKYEQYFGPGTRLTVT.

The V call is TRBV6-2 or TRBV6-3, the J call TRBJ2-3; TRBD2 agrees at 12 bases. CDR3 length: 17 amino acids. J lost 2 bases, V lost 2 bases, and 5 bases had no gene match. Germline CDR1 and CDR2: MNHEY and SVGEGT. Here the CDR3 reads CASSYLPSGGVTDTQYF. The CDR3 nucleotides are TGTGCCAGCAGTTACCTCCCTAGCGGGGGGGTCACAGATACGCAGTATTTT.

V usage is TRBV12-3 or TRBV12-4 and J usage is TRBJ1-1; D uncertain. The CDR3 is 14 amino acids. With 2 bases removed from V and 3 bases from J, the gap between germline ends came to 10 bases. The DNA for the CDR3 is TGTGCCAGCAGTTTAAAGGGTAGGGACACTGAAGCTTTCTTT. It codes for CASSLKGRDTEAFF.

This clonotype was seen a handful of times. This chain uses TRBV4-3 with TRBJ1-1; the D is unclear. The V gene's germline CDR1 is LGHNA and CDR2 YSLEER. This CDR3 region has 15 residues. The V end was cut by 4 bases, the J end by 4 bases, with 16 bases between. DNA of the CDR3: TGCGCCAGCAGCCCCCTGGGTACGGACCCCACTGAAGCTTTCTTT. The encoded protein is CASSPLGTDPTEAFF.

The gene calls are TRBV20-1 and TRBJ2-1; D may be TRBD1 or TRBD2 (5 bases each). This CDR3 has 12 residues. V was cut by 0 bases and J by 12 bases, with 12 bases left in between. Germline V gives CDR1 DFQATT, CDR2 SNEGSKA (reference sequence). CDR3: CSAREGEVAQFF. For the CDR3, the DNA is TGCAGTGCTAGAGAGGGGGAAGTGGCGCAGTTCTTC.

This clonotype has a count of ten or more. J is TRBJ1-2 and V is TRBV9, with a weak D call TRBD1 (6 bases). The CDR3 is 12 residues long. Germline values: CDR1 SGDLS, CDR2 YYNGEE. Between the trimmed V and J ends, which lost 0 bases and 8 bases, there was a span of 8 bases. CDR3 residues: CASSVAGAGYTF. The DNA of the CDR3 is TGTGCCAGCAGCGTAGCAGGGGCCGGCTACACCTTC.

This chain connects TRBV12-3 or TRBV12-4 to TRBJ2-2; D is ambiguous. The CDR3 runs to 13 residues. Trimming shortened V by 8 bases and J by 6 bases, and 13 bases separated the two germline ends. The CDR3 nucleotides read TGTGCCAGCCGCAGCTCGACCCCCGGGGAGCTGTTTTTT. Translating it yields CASRSSTPGELFF.

Here the CDR3 reads CSVAHRGGYEQYF. CDR3 nucleotide sequence: TGCAGCGTGGCCCACAGGGGAGGCTACGAGCAGTACTTC. The chain recombines TRBV29-1 with TRBJ2-7; D is perhaps TRBD1 (7 bases). Germline CDR1 reads SQVTM; CDR2 reads ANQGSEA. This CDR3 comprises 13 residues. V was clipped by 6 bases and J by 3 bases, with 15 bases between them.

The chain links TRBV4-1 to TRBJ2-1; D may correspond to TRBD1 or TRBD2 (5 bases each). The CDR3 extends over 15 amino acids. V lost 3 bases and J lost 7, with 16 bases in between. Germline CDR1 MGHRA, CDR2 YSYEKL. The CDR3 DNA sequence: TGCGCCAGCAGCCACCAGGGTTTAGGCGGGAATGAGCAGTTCTTC. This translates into CASSHQGLGGNEQFF.

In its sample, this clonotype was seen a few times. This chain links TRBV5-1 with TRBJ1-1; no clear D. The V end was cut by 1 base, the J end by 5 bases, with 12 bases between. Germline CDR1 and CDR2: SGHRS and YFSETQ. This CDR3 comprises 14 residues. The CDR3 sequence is CASSLRAGGTEAFF. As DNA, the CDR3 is TGCGCCAGCAGCTTGCGGGCCGGCGGTACTGAAGCTTTCTTT.

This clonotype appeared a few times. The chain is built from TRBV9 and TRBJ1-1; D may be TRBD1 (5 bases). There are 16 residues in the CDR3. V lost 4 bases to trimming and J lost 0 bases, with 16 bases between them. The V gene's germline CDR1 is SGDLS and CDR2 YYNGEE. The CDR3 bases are TGTGCCAGCAGCCCCGAATCGGCAGGGATGAACACTGAAGCTTTCTTT. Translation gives CASSPESAGMNTEAFF.

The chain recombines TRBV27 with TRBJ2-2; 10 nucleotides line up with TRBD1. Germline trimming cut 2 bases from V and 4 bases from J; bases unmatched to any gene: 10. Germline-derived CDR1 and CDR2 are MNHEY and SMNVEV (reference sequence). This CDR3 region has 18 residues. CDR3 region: CASSLSAWDRGRTGELFF. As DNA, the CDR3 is TGTGCCAGCAGTTTAAGTGCCTGGGACAGGGGACGCACCGGGGAGCTGTTTTTT.

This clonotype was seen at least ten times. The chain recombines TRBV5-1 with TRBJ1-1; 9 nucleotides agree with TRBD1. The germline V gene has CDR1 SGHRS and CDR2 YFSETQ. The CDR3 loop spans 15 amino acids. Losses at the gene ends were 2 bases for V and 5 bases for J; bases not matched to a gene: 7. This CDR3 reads CASSFGGQGRTEAFF. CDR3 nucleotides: TGCGCCAGCAGCTTTGGGGGACAGGGTCGTACTGAAGCTTTCTTT.

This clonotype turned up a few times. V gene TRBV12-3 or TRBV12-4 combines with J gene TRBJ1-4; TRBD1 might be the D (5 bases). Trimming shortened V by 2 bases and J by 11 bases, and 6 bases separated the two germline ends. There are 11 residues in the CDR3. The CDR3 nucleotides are TGTGCCAGCAGTTTACGGGGGAAACTGTTTTTT. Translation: CASSLRGKLFF.

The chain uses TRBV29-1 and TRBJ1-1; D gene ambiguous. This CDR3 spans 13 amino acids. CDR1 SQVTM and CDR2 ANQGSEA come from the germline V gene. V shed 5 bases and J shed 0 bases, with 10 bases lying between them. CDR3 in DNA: TGCAGCGTTTTACAGAGCATGAACACTGAAGCTTTCTTT. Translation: CSVLQSMNTEAFF.

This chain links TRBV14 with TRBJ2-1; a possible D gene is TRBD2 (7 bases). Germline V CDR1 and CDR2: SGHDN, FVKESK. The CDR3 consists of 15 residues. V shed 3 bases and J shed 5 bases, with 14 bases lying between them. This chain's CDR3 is CASSHGGRGDNEQFF. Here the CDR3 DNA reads TGTGCCAGCAGCCACGGAGGGAGGGGGGACAATGAGCAGTTCTTC.

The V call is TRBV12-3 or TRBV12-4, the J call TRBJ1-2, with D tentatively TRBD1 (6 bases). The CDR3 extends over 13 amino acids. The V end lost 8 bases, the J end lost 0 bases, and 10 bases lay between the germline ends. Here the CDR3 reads CASGTGTNYGYTF. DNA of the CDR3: TGTGCCAGCGGAACAGGGACTAACTATGGCTACACCTTC.

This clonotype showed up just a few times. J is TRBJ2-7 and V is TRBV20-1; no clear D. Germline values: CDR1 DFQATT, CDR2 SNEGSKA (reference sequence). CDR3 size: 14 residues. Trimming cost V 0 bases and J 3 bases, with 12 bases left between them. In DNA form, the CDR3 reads TGCAGTGCTAGAGATCCAGCCAGGAACTACGAGCAGTACTTC. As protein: CSARDPARNYEQYF.